The clone carrying this T cell receptor (beta chain) was picked up many times. Its antigen remains unknown. The library targeted TCRbeta and was prepared with unique molecular identifiers. TCRdb itself ran the PCR reads through MiXCR, one entry per CDR3 protein. The data contain approximately 500,000 distinct CDR3 sequences, 8% to 11% of them singletons. This specimen comes from a study of T-cell reconstitution after alpha-beta-depleted transplantation in children. Overall study findings and caveats: At one year after transplant, newly produced T cells mostly accounted for T-cell counts and diversity. The study traced high day-60 TCRbeta diversity in some patients to surviving recipient T cells and thymic progenitors. Roughly two months post-transplant, alpha-beta T cells reportedly originated from several hundred graft clones that had expanded.

CDR3 length: 17 amino acids. CDR1 is SEHNR and CDR2 is FQNEAQ in the germline V gene (reference sequence). V was pared by 4 bases and J by 4 bases, with 13 bases of the junction left unmatched. The clonotype was recovered from a child aged 2 to 10 with inherited bone marrow failure, due to receive a stem cell transplant. The source material was PBMCs, sampled before TCRalphabeta/CD19-depleted stem cell transplant. The V gene is TRBV7-9, the J gene TRBJ2-1, with 7 bases matching TRBD1. The CDR3 DNA follows: TGTGCCAGCAGCTCGACGTACGGGACAGAGTCATACAATGAGCAGTTCTTC. This translates into CASSSTYGTESYNEQFF. Using reference TRBV7-9 and TRBJ2-1 for the parts outside the CDR3, the full variable domain is DTGVSQNPRHKITKRGQNVTFRCDPISEHNRLYWYRQTLGQGPEFLTYFQNEAQLEKSRLLSDRFSAERPKGSFSTLEIQRTEQGDSAMYLCASSSTYGTESYNEQFFGPGTRLTVL.